The 27 T cell receptor beta chains below were found in one sample sequenced in a study of CD8 T cells in ankylosing spondylitis. Broader study findings: Several highly homologous variants made up a TCR beta motif that seemed to typify ankylosing spondylitis blood.

Antigen specificity for these receptors is unknown. TCRdb redid the calling of the 5' RACE reads with MiXCR, one entry per CDR3 protein. The table records about 450,000 distinct CDR3 sequences, roughly a quarter of them present only once. Sequenced sample: blood, either unsorted or a sorted T cell fraction (not recorded which). The receptors stem from a male donor with ankylosing spondylitis.

This sequence joins TRBV3-1 and TRBJ1-6, with 9 bases lining up with TRBD1. The V segment lost 4 bases and the J segment 9 bases; nucleotides outside the gene matches: 13. The CDR3 is 17 amino acids. CDR1 is LGHDT, CDR2 YNNKEL, per germline (reference sequence). The CDR3 is CASSPFYPGQGSSPLHF. The CDR3 coding sequence is TGTGCCAGCAGCCCATTCTACCCGGGACAGGGAAGTTCACCCCTCCACTTT.

The sample holds a few counts of this clonotype. V usage is TRBV5-1 and J usage is TRBJ2-7; 7 bases line up with TRBD2. This CDR3 has 15 residues. With 4 bases clipped from V and 7 bases from J, the junction kept 14 bases outside the gene matches. The V gene's germline CDR1 is SGHRS and CDR2 YFSETQ. CDR3 DNA sequence: TGCGCCAGCAGCCCCTCGGCGGGAGCGGCGGGGGAGCAGTACTTC. Translating it yields CASSPSAGAAGEQYF.

This sequence joins TRBV3-1 and TRBJ2-7, with 8 bases lining up with TRBD1. Germline assignment: CDR1 LGHDT and CDR2 YNNKEL (reference sequence). V shed 4 bases, J shed 4 bases, and the junction held 0 bases outside the gene matches. The CDR3 length is 12 residues. The CDR3 coding sequence is TGTGCCAGCAGCCGACAGGGGTACGAGCAGTACTTC. Translation gives CASSRQGYEQYF.

V usage is TRBV5-1 and J usage is TRBJ2-1; tentative D call: TRBD1 (5 bases). Germline V gene data show CDR1 as SGHRS and CDR2 as YFSETQ. The CDR3 sequence is 15 residues long. V was trimmed by 3 bases and J by 8 bases, leaving 18 bases between them. The CDR3 region has the DNA TGCGCCAGCAGCTCCTCCATAGGGGATTACGATGAGCAGTTCTTC. Protein sequence: CASSSSIGDYDEQFF.

CDR3 in amino acids: CASSLSTPGSPYGYTF. CDR3 in DNA: TGTGCCAGCAGCTTATCCACCCCCGGATCCCCCTATGGCTACACCTTC. The chain combines TRBV7-8 with TRBJ1-2; D is unclear. Germline values: CDR1 SGHVS, CDR2 FQNEAQ. This CDR3 is 16 amino acids long. V lost 2 bases and J 4 bases, leaving 17 bases between the germline ends.

On this clonotype itself: Since a much larger clone is just one base distant, this may be a read error. V gene TRBV12-3 or TRBV12-4 combines with J gene TRBJ1-5; D is unresolved. V gave up 6 bases and J gave up 4 bases, with 10 bases separating them. CDR3 size: 13 residues. The CDR3: CASSIGRNQPQHF. The CDR3, as DNA: TGTGCCAGCAGCATCGGACGGAATCAGCCCCAGCATTTT.

The chain joins TRBV3-1 to TRBJ1-2; D call uncertain. The germline V gene has CDR1 LGHDT and CDR2 YNNKEL (reference sequence). CDR3 size: 15 residues. Trimming removed 0 bases at V and 6 bases at J, with 14 bases between. In nucleotides, the CDR3 is TGTGCCAGCAGCCAAGATTTGCGGGGTGAGGATGGCTACACCTTC. It encodes CASSQDLRGEDGYTF.

This clonotype appeared a few times. This sequence joins TRBV20-1 and TRBJ1-1; D ambiguous. The germline V gene has CDR1 DFQATT and CDR2 SNEGSKA (reference sequence). The CDR3 runs to 12 residues. V shed 6 bases and J shed 3 bases, with 11 bases lying between them. CDR3 DNA sequence: TGCAGTGCCGGCACAAAGGACACTGAAGCTTTCTTT. Its translation: CSAGTKDTEAFF.

This clonotype has just a few counts. The chain employs TRBV4-2 and TRBJ1-1; D is ambiguous. The CDR3 has 14 residues. In germline, CDR1 is LGHNA, CDR2 YNFKEQ. Between the trimmed V and J ends, which lost 7 bases and 1 base, there was a span of 13 bases. The CDR3 DNA reads TGTGCCAGCATAAGGAGAGGCTCGAACACTGAAGCTTTCTTT. Translation: CASIRRGSNTEAFF.

The J gene is TRBJ2-1, the V gene TRBV6-5, with D unresolved. The CDR3 sequence is 15 residues long. V was cut by 0 bases and J by 9 bases, with 15 bases left in between. Germline V CDR1 and CDR2: MNHEY, SVGAGI. The CDR3 region is CASSYSNLGRSEQFF. The CDR3 DNA sequence: TGTGCCAGCAGTTACTCGAATCTGGGTAGGAGTGAGCAGTTCTTC.

This clonotype was picked up a small number of times. The chain has TRBV11-2 and TRBJ2-2, with a weak D call TRBD1 (6 bases). Per germline, CDR1 SGHAT and CDR2 FQNNGV. V was pared by 5 bases and J by 6 bases, with 10 bases between. This CDR3 is built from 13 residues. The chain's CDR3 is CASSPSGAGELFF. The CDR3 bases are TGTGCCAGCAGCCCCTCAGGGGCCGGGGAGCTGTTTTTT. Complete variable domain (other parts from reference TRBV11-2 and TRBJ2-2): EAGVAQSPRYKIIEKRQSVAFWCNPISGHATLYWYQQILGQGPKLLIQFQNNGVVDDSQLPKDRFSAERLKGVDSTLKIQPAKLEDSAVYLCASSPSGAGELFFGEGSRLTVL.

V is TRBV3-1 and J is TRBJ2-6; D is uncertain. Germline CDR1 reads LGHDT; CDR2 reads YNNKEL (reference sequence). The CDR3 has 17 amino acids. Trimming removed 0 bases from V and 0 bases from J, with 9 bases in between. The CDR3 region is CASSQDGRDSGANVLTF. The CDR3 bases are TGTGCCAGCAGCCAAGACGGCAGAGACTCTGGGGCCAACGTCCTGACTTTC.

The CDR3 bases are TGTGCCAGCAGTTTCTTGGACAGGGAAGATCAGCCCCAGCATTTT. Residues: CASSFLDREDQPQHF. The rearrangement uses TRBV12-3 or TRBV12-4 and TRBJ1-5; 8 bases line up with TRBD1. CDR3 length: 15 amino acids. The V and J ends lost 3 bases and 5 bases, in that order; junction bases with no gene match: 6.

This clonotype was observed a handful of times. This sequence joins TRBV4-1 and TRBJ1-1, with D uncertain. V lost 0 bases to trimming and J lost 3 bases, with 8 bases between them. This CDR3 comprises 14 residues. Germline CDR1 is MGHRA and CDR2 is YSYEKL. The CDR3 nucleotides are TGCGCCAGCAGCCAAGATCGCCCCGACACTGAAGCTTTCTTT. Its translation is CASSQDRPDTEAFF.

CDR3 in amino acids: CASSEPTSGRTDTQYF. In DNA, the CDR3 is TGTGCCAGCAGTGAGCCCACTAGCGGGAGAACAGATACGCAGTATTTT. The genes are TRBV25-1 and TRBJ2-3, with TRBD2 matching 11 bases. The V and J ends lost 3 bases and 3 bases, in that order; junction bases with no gene match: 5. Germline V lookup: CDR1 MGHDK, CDR2 SYGVNS. This CDR3 comprises 16 residues.

This rearrangement joins TRBV11-2 to TRBJ2-1, with a possible D match to TRBD1 (5 bases). The V gene lost 3 bases and the J gene lost 9 bases, with 21 bases spanning the gap. The CDR3 covers 16 residues. From germline, CDR1 is SGHAT and CDR2 FQNNGV. CDR3 bases: TGTGCCAGCAGCTTTTCCTGGGGCGCTACCCAGGGTGAGCAGTTCTTC. Its translation is CASSFSWGATQGEQFF. Together with reference TRBV11-2 and TRBJ2-1, the CDR3 gives the full variable domain: EAGVAQSPRYKIIEKRQSVAFWCNPISGHATLYWYQQILGQGPKLLIQFQNNGVVDDSQLPKDRFSAERLKGVDSTLKIQPAKLEDSAVYLCASSFSWGATQGEQFFGPGTRLTVL.

V is TRBV11-2 and J is TRBJ1-2, with D hard to call. The V and J ends lost 1 base and 4 bases respectively, with 10 bases between them. The CDR3 has 14 residues. The germline V gene encodes CDR1 SGHAT and CDR2 FQNNGV. The CDR3 nucleotides are TGTGCCAGCAGCTTAGGCGTAGGGTCCTATGGCTACACCTTC. It is translated as CASSLGVGSYGYTF.

The chain has TRBV5-5 and TRBJ2-7; tentative D call: TRBD1 (5 bases). The germline V and J ends were trimmed by 4 bases and 3 bases, with 14 bases remaining between them. The CDR3 is 14 residues long. Germline V gene lookup returns CDR1 SGHKS and CDR2 YYEKEE (reference sequence). CDR3 region: CASSLGQADYEQYV. DNA of the CDR3: TGTGCCAGCAGCCTGGGGCAGGCGGACTACGAGCAGTACGTC.

The chain couples TRBV13 to TRBJ2-1; either TRBD1 or TRBD2 may fit D (5 bases each). The CDR3 length is 15 residues. Trimming pared 3 bases from V and 7 bases from J, leaving 16 bases between. Germline CDR1 PRHDT, CDR2 FYEKMQ (reference sequence). CDR3 DNA sequence: TGTGCCAGCAGCTTGAGGGCTAGGGGTCTGAATGAGCAGTTCTTC. Amino acids: CASSLRARGLNEQFF. The complete variable domain, with remaining parts taken from reference TRBV13 and TRBJ2-1, reads AAGVIQSPRHLIKEKRETATLKCYPIPRHDTVYWYQQGPGQDPQFLISFYEKMQSDKGSIPDRFSAQQFSDYHSELNMSSLELGDSALYFCASSLRARGLNEQFFGPGTRLTVL.

There are many counts of this clonotype. V is TRBV7-9 and J is TRBJ1-1; D is uncertain. Trimming left V 1 base short and J 1 base short, with 4 bases between. Looked up from germline, CDR1 is SEHNR and CDR2 is FQNEAQ (reference sequence). The CDR3 contains 13 residues. The CDR3 loop reads CASSLGENTEAFF. In DNA, the CDR3 is TGTGCCAGCAGCTTAGGGGAGAACACTGAAGCTTTCTTT. Together with reference TRBV7-9 and TRBJ1-1, the CDR3 gives the full variable domain: DTGVSQNPRHKITKRGQNVTFRCDPISEHNRLYWYRQTLGQGPEFLTYFQNEAQLEKSRLLSDRFSAERPKGSFSTLEIQRTEQGDSAMYLCASSLGENTEAFFGQGTRLTVV.

The rearrangement uses TRBV20-1 and TRBJ2-1, with 7 bases matching TRBD2. Looked up from germline, CDR1 is DFQATT and CDR2 is SNEGSKA (reference sequence). CDR3 length: 13 amino acids. V lost 7 bases, J lost 5 bases, and 8 bases stayed unmatched. CDR3 DNA sequence: TGCAGTGGAAGGCGAGGGACTAACAATGAGCAGTTCTTC. Amino acid sequence: CSGRRGTNNEQFF.

The chain is built from TRBV6-5 and TRBJ2-7; unclear D gene. The CDR3 has 11 residues. The germline V gene encodes CDR1 MNHEY and CDR2 SVGAGI. V was pared by 6 bases and J by 7 bases, with 10 bases between. This CDR3 reads CASSRREEQYF. CDR3 coding DNA: TGTGCCAGCAGCCGACGCGAAGAGCAGTACTTC.

This clonotype was detected only a few times. The chain combines TRBV28 with TRBJ1-5; maybe TRBD1 (6 bases). There are 14 residues in the CDR3. Trimming left V 5 bases short and J 5 bases short, with 13 bases between. CDR1 and CDR2 from the germline V gene are MDHEN and SYDVKM. CDR3 sequence reads: CASSVSQGDQPQHF. Written as DNA, the CDR3 is TGTGCCAGCAGTGTTTCACAGGGCGATCAGCCCCAGCATTTT.

The rearrangement joins TRBV20-1 to TRBJ1-2, with a possible D match to TRBD1 (6 bases). CDR3 length: 14 amino acids. Germline CDR1 is DFQATT and CDR2 is SNEGSKA (reference sequence). The V end lost 3 bases, the J end lost 8 bases, and 19 bases lay between the germline ends. The CDR3 sequence is CSARGLGGLEGYTF. Written as DNA, the CDR3 is TGCAGTGCTAGGGGGTTGGGGGGCTTAGAAGGCTACACCTTC.

A few counts support this clonotype. The chain links TRBV5-5 to TRBJ2-1; D unclear. Germline V lookup: CDR1 SGHKS, CDR2 YYEKEE (reference sequence). The CDR3 sequence is 17 residues long. Trimming took 0 bases from V and 0 from J, leaving 13 bases between them. CDR3 nucleotide sequence: TGTGCCAGCAGCTTGGATTGGACCTCTGCCTCCTACAATGAGCAGTTCTTC. Protein: CASSLDWTSASYNEQFF. Looking up the rest from reference TRBV5-5 and TRBJ2-1 gives the full variable domain: DAGVTQSPTHLIKTRGQQVTLRCSPISGHKSVSWYQQVLGQGPQFIFQYYEKEERGRGNFPDRFSARQFPNYSSELNVNALLLGDSALYLCASSLDWTSASYNEQFFGPGTRLTVL.

This chain connects TRBV20-1 to TRBJ1-1, with D perhaps matching TRBD1 (5 bases). This CDR3 contains 15 residues. V was trimmed by 6 bases and J by 0 bases, leaving 17 bases between them. Per germline, CDR1 DFQATT and CDR2 SNEGSKA (reference sequence). The CDR3 DNA reads as TGCAGTGCCCCCCGTCGGGGCTCGGTGAACACTGAAGCTTTCTTT. Its translation is CSAPRRGSVNTEAFF.

This clonotype occurred a few times. The rearrangement joins TRBV5-1 to TRBJ2-2; 11 positions agree with TRBD2. The junction had 5 bases not matched to a gene; V was cut back by 2 bases and J by 5 bases. The germline CDR1 and CDR2 sequences are SGHRS and YFSETQ. The CDR3 sequence is 16 residues long. The CDR3 spells CASSLNRLAGTGELFF. CDR3 DNA sequence: TGCGCCAGCAGCTTAAATAGACTAGCGGGAACCGGGGAGCTGTTTTTT.